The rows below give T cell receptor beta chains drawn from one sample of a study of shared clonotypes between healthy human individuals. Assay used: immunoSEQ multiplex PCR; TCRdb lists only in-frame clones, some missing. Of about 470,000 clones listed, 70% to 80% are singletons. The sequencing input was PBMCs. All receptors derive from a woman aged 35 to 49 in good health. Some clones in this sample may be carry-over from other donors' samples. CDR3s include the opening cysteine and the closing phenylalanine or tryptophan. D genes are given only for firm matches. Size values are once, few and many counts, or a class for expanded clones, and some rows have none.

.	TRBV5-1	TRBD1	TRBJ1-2	CASSFVGQARGGYTF	TGCGCCAGCAGCTTTGTTGGACAGGCCCGAGGTGGCTACACCTTC
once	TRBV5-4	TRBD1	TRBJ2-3	CASSPDRGLGTDTQYF	TGTGCCAGCAGCCCGGACAGGGGGCTCGGCACAGATACGCAGTATTTT
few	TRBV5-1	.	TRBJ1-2	CASSLQGNYGYTF	TGCGCCAGCAGCTTGCAGGGTAACTATGGCTACACCTTC
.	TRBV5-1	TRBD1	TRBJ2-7	CASRTGTGDSYEQYF	TGCGCCAGCAGGACCGGGACAGGGGACTCCTACGAGCAGTACTTC
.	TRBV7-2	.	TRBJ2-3	CASSYNWGLVADTQYF	TGTGCCAGCAGCTACAACTGGGGGCTAGTCGCAGATACGCAGTATTTT
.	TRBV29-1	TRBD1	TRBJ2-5	CSVRPSGQGSTQYF	TGCAGCGTTCGTCCGTCCGGACAGGGTTCGACCCAGTACTTC
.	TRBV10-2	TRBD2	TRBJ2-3	CASRVAGATDTQYF	TGCGCCAGCAGAGTAGCGGGAGCCACAGATACGCAGTATTTT
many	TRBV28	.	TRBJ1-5	CASSRGQIVGLDNQPQHF	TGTGCCAGCAGTCGGGGCCAGATAGTCGGCCTGGATAATCAGCCCCAGCATTTT
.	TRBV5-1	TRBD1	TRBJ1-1	CASSLEGDSTEAFF	TGCGCCAGCAGCTTAGAGGGGGACAGCACTGAAGCTTTCTTT
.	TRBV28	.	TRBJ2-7	CASSEGNSNEQYF	TGTGCCAGCAGTGAAGGGAACTCCAACGAGCAGTACTTC
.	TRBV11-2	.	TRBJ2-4	CASSFSQGWIIQYF	TGTGCCAGCAGCTTTTCGCAGGGATGGATCATTCAGTACTTC
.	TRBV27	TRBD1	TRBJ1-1	CASSPGGAAEAFF	TGTGCCAGCAGCCCAGGGGGCGCGGCTGAAGCTTTCTTT